This T cell receptor (beta chain) was documented in a study of blood T cell repertoires in COVID-19. Study information: The study drew acute and convalescent COVID-19 samples from the United States, Italy and Spain. Sample material is recorded as cDNA or gDNA derived from T cells, B-cell-depleted T cells, or PBMCs.

Germline trimming cut 1 base from V and 3 bases from J; bases unmatched to any gene: 5. This CDR3 comprises 15 residues. Germline V CDR1 and CDR2: LNHNV, YYDKDF (reference sequence). Original analysis: Reference gene primer amplification gave nucleated cell count estimates. The table came from immunoSEQ multiplex PCR; TCRdb's copy has only in-frame clones and leaves some out. That table furnishes V, J and clone size, whereas the DNA furnished D and trimming. This table holds a few hundred thousand clones, around 89% found once. The sequence derives from a woman between 45 and 60 years old with COVID-19, enrolled during active disease. This chain links TRBV15 with TRBJ2-5; TRBD2 aligns across 7 bases. The sample was peripheral blood. The CDR3 loop reads CATSRGAAGEETQYF. The CDR3 coding sequence is TGTGCCACCAGCAGAGGGGCGGCGGGGGAAGAGACCCAGTACTTC.